Listed here are 6 T cell receptor beta chains from one sample, sequenced in a study of OX40 agonist ivuxolimab in advanced cancers. Sequencing used immunoSEQ multiplex PCR; TCRdb keeps in-frame clones, though not all of them. The profile covers roughly 49,000 clones, with roughly four fifths appearing a single time and 2.5% to 3.5% taken by the ten largest. The material sequenced was CD4+ or CD8+ T cells sorted from blood, taken in a trial of the OX40 agonist ivuxolimab. The receptors stem from an adult with an advanced solid tumor such as melanoma, head and neck, liver or kidney cancer.

The V call is TRBV19, the J call TRBJ1-5; D gene unclear. The CDR3 loop spans 16 amino acids. V lost 7 bases, J lost 2 bases, and 18 bases lay in between. CDR1 is LNHDA, CDR2 SQIVND, per germline (reference sequence). For the CDR3, the DNA is TGTGCCAGTAACCCCAGCTGGGTTGTCGGCAATCAGCCCCAGCATTTT. Residues: CASNPSWVVGNQPQHF.

J is TRBJ1-6 and V is TRBV6-5; 7 bases match TRBD1. V dropped 6 bases and J dropped 6; count of bases not matched to a gene: 8. Germline CDR1 and CDR2: MNHEY and SVGAGI. This CDR3 is built from 15 residues. The CDR3 loop is CASSPSGGPNSPLHF. The CDR3 DNA sequence: TGTGCCAGCAGCCCCTCAGGGGGGCCTAATTCACCCCTCCACTTT.

V and J are TRBV19 and TRBJ1-5; unclear D gene. The CDR3 runs 15 residues. CDR1 is LNHDA and CDR2 is SQIVND in the germline V gene (reference sequence). Deletions cut 3 bases from V and 4 bases from J, with 13 bases between. DNA of the CDR3: TGTGCCAGTAGTATCGGAAGGAATGGGAATCAGCCCCAGCATTTT. It yields the protein CASSIGRNGNQPQHF.

The rearrangement links TRBV4-2 to TRBJ2-5; 11 positions match TRBD2. V was clipped by 1 base and J by 0 bases; unmatched bases: 1. CDR3 length: 16 amino acids. Germline CDR1 LGHNA, CDR2 YNFKEQ. The CDR3 nucleotides read TGTGCCAGCAGCCAAGTGGGACTAGCGGACCAAGAGACCCAGTACTTC. Translating gives CASSQVGLADQETQYF.

This clone has only one observation. The chain couples TRBV5-6 to TRBJ1-1; weak D call: TRBD1 (6 bases). The CDR3 totals 16 residues. The V end was cut by 1 base, the J end by 1 base, with 14 bases between. Germline loops: CDR1 SGHDT, CDR2 YYEEEE. CDR3 sequence (DNA): TGTGCCAGCAGCTTGAGGGCGGGGGCATGGAACACTGAAGCTTTCTTT. It specifies CASSLRAGAWNTEAFF.

Comments on this clone: Other DNA sequences of this sample code for an identical CDR3. The rearrangement uses TRBV11-1 and TRBJ2-5, with 7 bases matching TRBD1. The CDR3 has 14 residues. The trim removed 7 bases at V and 5 bases at J, leaving 10 bases unmatched. Germline V lookup: CDR1 SGHAT, CDR2 FQDESV (reference sequence). Here the CDR3 DNA reads TGTGCCAGCACTACCGCGACAGGGTTTGAGACCCAGTACTTC. It specifies CASTTATGFETQYF. The full variable domain, with the rest looked up from reference TRBV11-1 and TRBJ2-5, is EAEVAQSPRYKITEKSQAVAFWCDPISGHATLYWYRQILGQGPELLVQFQDESVVDDSQLPKDRFSAERLKGVDSTLKIQPAELGDSAMYLCASTTATGFETQYFGPGTRLLVL.